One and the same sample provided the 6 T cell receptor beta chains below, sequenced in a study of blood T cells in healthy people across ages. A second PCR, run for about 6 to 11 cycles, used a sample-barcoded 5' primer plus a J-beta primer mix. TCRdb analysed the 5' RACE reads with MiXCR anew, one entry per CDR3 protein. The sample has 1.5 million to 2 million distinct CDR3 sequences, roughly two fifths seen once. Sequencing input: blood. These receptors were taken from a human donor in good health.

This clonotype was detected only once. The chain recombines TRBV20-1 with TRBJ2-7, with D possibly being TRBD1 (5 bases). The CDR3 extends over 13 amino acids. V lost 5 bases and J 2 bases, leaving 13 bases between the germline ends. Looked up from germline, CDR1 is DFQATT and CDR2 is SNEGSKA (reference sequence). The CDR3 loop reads CSAETVDTYEQYF. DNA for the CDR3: TGCAGTGCTGAGACAGTTGACACCTACGAGCAGTACTTC.

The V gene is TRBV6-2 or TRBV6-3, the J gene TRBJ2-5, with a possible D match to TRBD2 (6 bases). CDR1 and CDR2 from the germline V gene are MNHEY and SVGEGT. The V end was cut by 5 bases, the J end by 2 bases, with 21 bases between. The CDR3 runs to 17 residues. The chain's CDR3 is CASSTPRDFSRQETQYF. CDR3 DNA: TGTGCCAGCAGTACACCTCGGGACTTCTCTCGACAAGAGACCCAGTACTTC.

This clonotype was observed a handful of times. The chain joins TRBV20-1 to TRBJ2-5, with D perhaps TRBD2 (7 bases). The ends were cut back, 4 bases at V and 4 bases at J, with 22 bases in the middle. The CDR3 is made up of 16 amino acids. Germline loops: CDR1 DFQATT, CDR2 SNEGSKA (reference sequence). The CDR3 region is CSANIEVGGPRETQYF. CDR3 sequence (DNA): TGCAGTGCTAATATCGAGGTGGGGGGGCCTCGAGAGACCCAGTACTTC.

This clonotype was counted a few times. The CDR3 loop reads CASSRVGVGNTEAFF. CDR3 DNA: TGTGCCAGCAGCCGAGTAGGGGTAGGGAACACTGAAGCTTTCTTT. The chain uses TRBV5-6 and TRBJ1-1; TRBD1 is a possible D gene (5 bases). The CDR3 length is 15 residues. V was trimmed by 4 bases and J by 1 base, leaving 14 bases between them. CDR1 and CDR2 (germline): SGHDT, YYEEEE. The entire variable domain, with the rest obtained from reference TRBV5-6 and TRBJ1-1, is as follows: DAGVTQSPTHLIKTRGQQVTLRCSPKSGHDTVSWYQQALGQGPQFIFQYYEEEERQRGNFPDRFSGHQFPNYSSELNVNALLLGDSALYLCASSRVGVGNTEAFFGQGTRLTVV.

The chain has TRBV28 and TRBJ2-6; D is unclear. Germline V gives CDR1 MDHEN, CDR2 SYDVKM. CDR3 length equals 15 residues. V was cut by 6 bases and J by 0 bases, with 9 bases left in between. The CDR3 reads CASSFDPSGANVLTF. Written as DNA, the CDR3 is TGTGCCAGCAGCTTCGACCCCTCTGGGGCCAACGTCCTGACTTTC.

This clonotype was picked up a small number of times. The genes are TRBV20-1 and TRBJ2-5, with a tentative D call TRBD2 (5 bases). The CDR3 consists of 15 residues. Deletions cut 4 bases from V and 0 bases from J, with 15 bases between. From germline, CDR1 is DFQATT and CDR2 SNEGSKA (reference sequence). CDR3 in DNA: TGCAGTGCTATTGACTATCTCTCTGACCAAGAGACCCAGTACTTC. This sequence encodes CSAIDYLSDQETQYF.